These 4 T cell receptor beta chains were sequenced from one sample in a study of response to subunit inactivated influenza vaccine. One entry per CDR3 protein results from TCRdb running MiXCR on the RT-PCR reads. The top ten clones hold more than 9.5% of a sample with 450,000 to 700,000 distinct CDR3 sequences, roughly 15% of them seen once. Here the sequenced sample was PBMCs from blood, taken 11 to 12 days after vaccination. These receptors originate from a man in his fifties who received an inactivated influenza vaccine.

In its sample, this clonotype was seen a few times. J is TRBJ2-7 and V is TRBV12-3 or TRBV12-4; the match to TRBD2 covers 13 bases. V was pared by 3 bases and J by 3 bases, with 8 bases of the junction left unmatched. The CDR3 is 17 amino acids. The CDR3: CASSFLGTSGMGYEQYF. In nucleotides, the CDR3 is TGTGCCAGCAGTTTCCTCGGGACTAGCGGGATGGGCTACGAGCAGTACTTC.

This clonotype has just a few counts. This sequence joins TRBV5-1 and TRBJ2-2; D uncertain. The CDR3 extends over 16 amino acids. Germline lookup yields CDR1 SGHRS and CDR2 YFSETQ. The V end lost 0 bases, the J end lost 3 bases, and 12 bases lay between the germline ends. The CDR3 region has the DNA TGCGCCAGCAGCTTGGCCCTAAACCGGGACACCGGGGAGCTGTTTTTT. Protein sequence: CASSLALNRDTGELFF.

There are a few counts of this clonotype. The CDR3 is CSAKLALETQYF. The CDR3 DNA follows: TGCAGTGCAAAACTAGCGCTCGAGACCCAGTACTTC. This rearrangement joins TRBV20-1 to TRBJ2-5; 7 nucleotides align to TRBD2. Looked up from germline, CDR1 is DFQATT and CDR2 is SNEGSKA (reference sequence). The CDR3 is 12 residues long. The V segment lost 6 bases and the J segment 5 bases; nucleotides outside the gene matches: 6.

This clonotype was detected a few times. The chain links TRBV18 to TRBJ1-5, with TRBD1 matching 10 bases. This CDR3 has 14 amino acids. Per the germline V gene, CDR1 is KGHSH and CDR2 is LQKENI. Trimming at V came to 6 bases and at J to 9 bases, leaving 8 bases not matched to a gene. CDR3 DNA sequence: TGTGCCAGCTCGCTTGGACAGGGGGACTGGCCCCAGCATTTT. Encoded protein: CASSLGQGDWPQHF.